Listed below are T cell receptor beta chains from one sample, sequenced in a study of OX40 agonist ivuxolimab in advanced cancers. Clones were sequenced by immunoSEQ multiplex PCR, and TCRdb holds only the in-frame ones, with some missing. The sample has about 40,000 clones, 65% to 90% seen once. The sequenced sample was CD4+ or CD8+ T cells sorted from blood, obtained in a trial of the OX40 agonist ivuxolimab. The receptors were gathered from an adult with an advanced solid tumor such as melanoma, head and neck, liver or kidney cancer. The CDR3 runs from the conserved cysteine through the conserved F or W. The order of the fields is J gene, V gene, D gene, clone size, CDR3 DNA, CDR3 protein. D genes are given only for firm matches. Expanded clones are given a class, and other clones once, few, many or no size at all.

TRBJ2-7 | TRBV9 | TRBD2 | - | TGTGCCAGCAGCGTCGGACTAGCCTACGAGCAGTACTTC | CASSVGLAYEQYF
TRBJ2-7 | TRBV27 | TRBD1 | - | TGTGCCAGCAGTTCTGGGACAGCCATAGAGCAGTACTTC | CASSSGTAIEQYF
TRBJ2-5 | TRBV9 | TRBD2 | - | TGTGCCAGCAGCGTTTCGGGGGGGCTCCGCTCGGAGACCCAGTACTTC | CASSVSGGLRSETQYF
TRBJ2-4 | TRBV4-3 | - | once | TGCGCCAGCAGCCAGCGGTTCGAAGACTATCACAAAAACATTCAGTACTTC | CASSQRFEDYHKNIQYF
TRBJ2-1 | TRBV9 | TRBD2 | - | TGTGCCAGCAGAGCTAGCGGGGAGGGCTACAATGAGCAGTTCTTC | CASRASGEGYNEQFF
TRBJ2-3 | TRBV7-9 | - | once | TGTGCCAGCAGCTCTAGGGGAGGATACCAAAGGGGCGATACGCAGTATTTT | CASSSRGGYQRGDTQYF
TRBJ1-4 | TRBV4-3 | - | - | TGCGCCAGCAGCCAAGATTGGGAAAAACTGTTTTTT | CASSQDWEKLFF
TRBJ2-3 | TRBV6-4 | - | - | TGTGCCAGCAGTTCCGACATCCGGGGTACGCAGTATTTT | CASSSDIRGTQYF
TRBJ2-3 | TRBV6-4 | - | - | TGTGCCAGCAGTAAACAAGGACCGGATACGCAGTATTTT | CASSKQGPDTQYF
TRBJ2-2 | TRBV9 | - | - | TGTGCCAGCAGTCCCAACACCGGGGAGCTGTTTTTT | CASSPNTGELFF
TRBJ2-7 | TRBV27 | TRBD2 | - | TGTGCCAGCAGTTTTAGCGGGATCGCATACGAGCAGTACTTC | CASSFSGIAYEQYF
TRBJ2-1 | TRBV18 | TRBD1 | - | TGTGCCAGCTCACCTACAGGGGGCAATGAGCAGTTCTTC | CASSPTGGNEQFF
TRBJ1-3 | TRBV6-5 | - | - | TGTGCCAGCACTTCGAGCTCTGGAAACACCATATATTTT | CASTSSSGNTIYF
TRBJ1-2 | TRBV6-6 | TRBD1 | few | TGTGCCAGCAGGACAGGGGCCGGCTACACCTTC | CASRTGAGYTF
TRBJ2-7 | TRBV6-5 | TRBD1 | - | TGTGCCAGCAGTTACTCGCGGACAGGAGTCACCTACGAGCAGTACTTC | CASSYSRTGVTYEQYF
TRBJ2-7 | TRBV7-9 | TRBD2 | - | TGTGCCAGCAGCCCCGAGGCGGGAGGTTACGAGCAGTACTTC | CASSPEAGGYEQYF
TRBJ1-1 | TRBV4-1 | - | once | TGCGCCAGCAGCCAAGAGTGGGGGGGTTTCACTGAAGCTTTCTTT | CASSQEWGGFTEAFF
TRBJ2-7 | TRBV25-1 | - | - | TGTGCCAGCAGTTGGGACGGGGAGCAGTACTTC | CASSWDGEQYF
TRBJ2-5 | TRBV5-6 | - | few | TGTGCCAGCAGCTCGAATCCGGGGATCCAAGAGACCCAGTACTTC | CASSSNPGIQETQYF
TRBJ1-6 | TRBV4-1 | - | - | TGCGCCAGCAGCCAAGATGCGGGGACGGGCTATAATTCACCCCTCCACTTT | CASSQDAGTGYNSPLHF
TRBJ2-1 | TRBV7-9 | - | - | TGTGCCAGCAGCTTCCCGGGGGTGAACAATGAGCAGTTCTTC | CASSFPGVNNEQFF
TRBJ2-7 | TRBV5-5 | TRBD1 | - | TGTGCCAGCAGAATAGGACAGGGAGAGTACGAGCAGTACTTC | CASRIGQGEYEQYF
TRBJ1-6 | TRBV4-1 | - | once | TGCGCCAGCAGCCAAGAATCCACTAGGGTTGATTCACCCCTCCACTTT | CASSQESTRVDSPLHF
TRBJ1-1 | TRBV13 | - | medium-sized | TGTGCCAGCAGCCCGCGGGACACGACGAACACTGAAGCTTTCTTT | CASSPRDTTNTEAFF
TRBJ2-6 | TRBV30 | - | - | TGTGCCCGCAGGTACTCTGGGGCCAACGTCCTGACTTTC | CARRYSGANVLTF
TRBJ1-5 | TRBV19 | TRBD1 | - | TGTGCCAGTACCTATGGGCGGTGGCAGGGGGCAAATCAGCCCCAGCATTTT | CASTYGRWQGANQPQHF
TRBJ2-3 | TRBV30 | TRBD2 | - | TGTGCCTGGAGTGACTCCTTTTACGGGGGGGCCTGGGGAGATACGCAGTATTTT | CAWSDSFYGGAWGDTQYF
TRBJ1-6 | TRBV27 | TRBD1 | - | TGTGCCAGCAGCGATCCGGGACAGCCCCTCCACTTT | CASSDPGQPLHF
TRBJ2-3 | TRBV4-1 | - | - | TGCGCCAGCAGCCAAGCTGGGGACCCGGATACGCAGTATTTT | CASSQAGDPDTQYF
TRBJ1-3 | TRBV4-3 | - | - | TGCGCCAGCAGCCAAGACTCAGGGGCAACCTCTGGAAACACCATATATTTT | CASSQDSGATSGNTIYF
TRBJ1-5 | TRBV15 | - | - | TGTGCCACCAGCGGGGAAAGTTTAATGAATCAGCCCCAGCATTTT | CATSGESLMNQPQHF
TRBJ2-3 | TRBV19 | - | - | TGTGCCAGTAGGACACAGGGGGGGGCTGCAGATACGCAGTATTTT | CASRTQGGAADTQYF
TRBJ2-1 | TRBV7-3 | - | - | TGTGCCAGCAGCTTACGTCCGTTATCGTGGGAGCAGTTCTTC | CASSLRPLSWEQFF
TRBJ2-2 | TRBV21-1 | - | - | TGTGCCAGCAGTCAGACAGGCGATCGGACCGGGGAGCTGTTTTTT | CASSQTGDRTGELFF
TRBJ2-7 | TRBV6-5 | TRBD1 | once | TGTGCCAGCAGTTTGGGACAGGGGGACCCCTACGAGCAGTACTTC | CASSLGQGDPYEQYF
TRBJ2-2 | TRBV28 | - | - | TGTGCCAGCAGTTTCACCAGGGGGGACACCGGGGAGCTGTTTTTT | CASSFTRGDTGELFF
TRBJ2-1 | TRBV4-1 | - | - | TGCGCCAGCAGCCAAGCCCCTTGGGGTGCCGGGTTCTTC | CASSQAPWGAGFF
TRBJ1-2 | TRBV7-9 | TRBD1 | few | TGTGCCAGCAGCTTAGGTTGGGACAGGGGATCCTATGGCTACACCTTC | CASSLGWDRGSYGYTF
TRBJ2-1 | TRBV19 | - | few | TGTGCCAGTAGTATTACTAGGGGGGACCTTCGCTACAATGAGCAGTTCTTC | CASSITRGDLRYNEQFF
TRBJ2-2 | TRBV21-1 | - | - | TGTGCCAGCAGCTACCGGGACTCTATCACCGGGGAGCTGTTTTTT | CASSYRDSITGELFF
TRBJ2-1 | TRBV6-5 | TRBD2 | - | TGTGCCAGCAACCAAGCGGGAGGGCCCAATGAGCAGTTCTTC | CASNQAGGPNEQFF
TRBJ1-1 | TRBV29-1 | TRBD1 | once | TGCAGCTCGACAGGGGCGAACACTGAAGCTTTCTTT | CSSTGANTEAFF
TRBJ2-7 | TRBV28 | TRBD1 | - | TGTGCGCTCCAGGCAGGGGGTGCCTACGAGCAGTACTTC | CALQAGGAYEQYF
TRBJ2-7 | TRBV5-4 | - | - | TGTGCCAGCAGCCCCCGTAAAGGACGAACTTGGGACGAGCAGTACTTC | CASSPRKGRTWDEQYF
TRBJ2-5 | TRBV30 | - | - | TGTATCGGGGGCGGGGTCCAAGAGACCCAGTACTTC | CIGGGVQETQYF
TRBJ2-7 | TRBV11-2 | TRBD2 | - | TGTGCCAGCAGCTTGGGAGCGGGGGGTCACTACGAGCAGTACTTC | CASSLGAGGHYEQYF
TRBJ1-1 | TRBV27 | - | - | TGTGCCAGCGGGGCCGGGAGTGAAGAAGCTTTCTTT | CASGAGSEEAFF
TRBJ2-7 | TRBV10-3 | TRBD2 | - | TGTGCCATCAGTCCCCCGGGACTAGCGTCTCGCTCCTACGAGCAGTACTTC | CAISPPGLASRSYEQYF
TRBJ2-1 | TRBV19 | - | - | TGTGCCAGTAGTACTCCTTGGACCTCCTACAATGAGCAGTTCTTC | CASSTPWTSYNEQFF
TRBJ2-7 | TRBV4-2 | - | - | TGTGCCAGCAGCGCCCTTCATACCCCGACCGAGCAGTACTTC | CASSALHTPTEQYF
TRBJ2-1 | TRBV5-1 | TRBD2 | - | TGTGCCAGCAGCTTGACTAGCGGATACAATGAGCAGTTCTTC | CASSLTSGYNEQFF
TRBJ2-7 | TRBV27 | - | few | TGTGCCAGTACGGGCCTTGGCTACGAGCAGTACTTC | CASTGLGYEQYF
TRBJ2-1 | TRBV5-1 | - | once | TGCGCCAGCCGGGGGACGGACGGTTCCTACAATGAGCAGTTCTTC | CASRGTDGSYNEQFF
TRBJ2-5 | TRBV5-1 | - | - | TGCGCCAGCAGCTTGGAACAGGGCCGCGAGACCCAGTACTTC | CASSLEQGRETQYF
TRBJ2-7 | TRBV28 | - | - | TGTGCCAGCAGTCCCCCAGGGGCAGCCGAGCAGTACTTC | CASSPPGAAEQYF
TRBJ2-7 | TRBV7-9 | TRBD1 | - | TGTGCCAGCAGCTCTGTGACAGGGGCGGAAGCCTACGAGCAGTACTTC | CASSSVTGAEAYEQYF
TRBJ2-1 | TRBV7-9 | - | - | TGTGCCAGCAGCCCCTATAGTGGTGTTGGAAATGAGCAGTTCTTC | CASSPYSGVGNEQFF
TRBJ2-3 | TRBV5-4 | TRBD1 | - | TGTGCCAGCAGCTACGGGACAGGGCCAGATACGCAGTATTTT | CASSYGTGPDTQYF